This T cell receptor (beta chain) was documented in a study of OX40 agonist ivuxolimab in advanced cancers. Findings and limits, study-wide: Among the lowest peripheral clonal expansion occurred in 0.1-3.0 mg/kg partial responders. There were, on average, more expanded clones in CD8+ T cells than in CD4+.

Sequenced by immunoSEQ multiplex PCR; TCRdb stores in-frame clones only, minus some. The sample consists of 100,000 or so clones, approximately 95% of them appearing once. This CDR3 spans 14 amino acids. The V and J ends lost 5 bases and 2 bases, in that order; junction bases with no gene match: 5. Germline V gene sequence: CDR1 MNHNS, CDR2 SASEGT. This clone occurred once. Its antigen remains unknown. The chain links TRBV6-1 to TRBJ2-7; TRBD1 matches at 8 bases. The sequencing here drew on CD4+ or CD8+ T cells sorted from blood, taken in a trial of the OX40 agonist ivuxolimab. The receptor's source is an adult with an advanced solid tumor such as melanoma, head and neck, liver or kidney cancer. CDR3 sequence: CASSTDRAPYEQYF. The CDR3 DNA is TGTGCCAGCAGTACGGACAGGGCCCCCTACGAGCAGTACTTC.